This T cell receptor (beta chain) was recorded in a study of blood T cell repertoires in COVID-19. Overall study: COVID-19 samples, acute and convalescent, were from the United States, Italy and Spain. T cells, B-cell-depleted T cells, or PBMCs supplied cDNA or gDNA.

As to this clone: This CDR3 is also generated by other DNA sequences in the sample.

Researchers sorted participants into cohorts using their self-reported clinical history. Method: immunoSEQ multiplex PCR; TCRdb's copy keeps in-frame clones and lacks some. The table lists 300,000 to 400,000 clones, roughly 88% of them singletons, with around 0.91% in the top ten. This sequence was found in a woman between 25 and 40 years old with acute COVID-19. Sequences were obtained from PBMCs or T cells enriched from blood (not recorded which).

CDR3 sequence (DNA): TGTGCCAGCACCGTGAACACTGAAGCTTTCTTT. Translation: CASTVNTEAFF. This chain uses TRBV2 with TRBJ1-1; D ambiguous. Germline lookup yields CDR1 SNHLY and CDR2 FYNNEI. The CDR3 is made up of 11 amino acids. V lost 7 bases and J 0 bases, leaving 3 bases between the germline ends.